One sample yielded the 2 T cell receptor beta chains listed below, sequenced in a study of shared T cell receptors in the human thymus (dated by TCRdb to about 2021). Libraries were built with the immunoSEQ multiplex PCR assay. Here the immuneACCESS table is served through TCRdb, limited to in-frame sequences with V and J called. Missing clones are a known gap in these copies; in checked studies unresolved V genes cover under half, and the rest lacks a known reason. The sample records 55,000 to 80,000 clones, more than 90% of which are singletons. Around 0.03% of the sample is taken by the ten largest. The material sequenced was thymocytes. Source of these receptors: a human donor.

In its sample, this clone was seen once. The chain is built from TRBV6-5 and TRBJ2-3; D assignment may be TRBD1 or TRBD2 (5 bases each). The CDR3 has 15 amino acids. V lost 9 bases and J lost 2, with 18 bases in between. The V gene's germline CDR1 is MNHEY and CDR2 SVGAGI. In DNA, the CDR3 is TGTGCCAGTTCGGGGCTAAGTGGGTTCACAGATACGCAGTATTTT. Translating it yields CASSGLSGFTDTQYF.

The CDR3 nucleotides read TGTGCCACCAGCAGAGCCCGTGTGGGGCCCCGCTCCTATAATTCACCCCTCCACTTT. Its translation is CATSRARVGPRSYNSPLHF. The V call is TRBV15, the J call TRBJ1-6, with a weak D call TRBD1 (5 bases). In germline, CDR1 is LNHNV, CDR2 YYDKDF (reference sequence). Trimming took 1 base from V and 0 from J, leaving 16 bases between them. The CDR3 length is 19 residues.